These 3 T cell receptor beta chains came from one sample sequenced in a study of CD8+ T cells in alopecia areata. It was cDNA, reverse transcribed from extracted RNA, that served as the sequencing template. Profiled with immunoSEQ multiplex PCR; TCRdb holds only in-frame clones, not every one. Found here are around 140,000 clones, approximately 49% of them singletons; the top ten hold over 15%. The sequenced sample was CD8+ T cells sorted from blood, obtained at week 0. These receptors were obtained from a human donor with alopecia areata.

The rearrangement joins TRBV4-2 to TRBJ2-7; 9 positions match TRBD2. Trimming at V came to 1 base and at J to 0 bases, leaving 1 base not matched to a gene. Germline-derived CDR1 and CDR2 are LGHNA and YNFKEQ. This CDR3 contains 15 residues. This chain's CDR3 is CASSQARGGSYEQYF. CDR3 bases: TGTGCCAGCAGCCAAGCGCGGGGGGGCTCCTACGAGCAGTACTTC.

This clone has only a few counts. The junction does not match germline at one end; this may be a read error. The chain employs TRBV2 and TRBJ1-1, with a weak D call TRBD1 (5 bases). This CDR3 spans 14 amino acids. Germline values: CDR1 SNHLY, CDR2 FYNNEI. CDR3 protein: CASLGPATNPEAFF. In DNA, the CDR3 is TGTGCCAGCTTGGGGCCGGCGACGAACCCTGAAGCTTTCTTT.

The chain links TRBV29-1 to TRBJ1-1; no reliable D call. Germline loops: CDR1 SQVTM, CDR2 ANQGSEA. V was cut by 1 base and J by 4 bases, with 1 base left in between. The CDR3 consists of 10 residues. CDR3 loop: CSVEGTEAFF. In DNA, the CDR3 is TGCAGCGTTGAAGGCACTGAAGCTTTCTTT.